What follows are 8 T cell receptor beta chains derived from one specimen sequenced in a study of shared clonotypes between healthy human individuals. The method was immunoSEQ multiplex PCR; TCRdb's version includes in-frame clones alone and lacks a portion of them. The sample shows over a million clones, approximately 80% of them seen only once. Material: memory CD4+ T cells from PBMCs. This sample's subset: CD45RA-negative fraction. These receptor sequences come from a young man in good health. Some clones in this sample may be carry-over from other donors' samples.

This chain links TRBV29-1 with TRBJ2-4; TRBD2 matches at 7 bases. The CDR3 totals 13 residues. CDR1 is SQVTM and CDR2 is ANQGSEA in the germline V gene. Trimming removed 6 bases from V and 8 bases from J; junction bases left unmatched: 10. CDR3 DNA sequence: TGCAGCGTCCGAGAGGGAGGGAGAGACATTCAGTACTTC. This encodes CSVREGGRDIQYF. Together with reference TRBV29-1 and TRBJ2-4, the CDR3 gives the full variable domain: SAVISQKPSRDICQRGTSLTIQCQVDSQVTMMFWYRQQPGQSLTLIATANQGSEATYESGFVIDKFPISRPNLTFSTLTVSNMSPEDSSIYLCSVREGGRDIQYFGAGTRLSVL.

The chain recombines TRBV18 with TRBJ2-5; D uncertain. V was shortened by 4 bases and J by 5 bases, with 8 bases between the two germline ends. This CDR3 region has 12 residues. Germline V gives CDR1 KGHSH, CDR2 LQKENI. Written as DNA, the CDR3 is TGTGCCAGCTCACTAGGGATGGAGACCCAGTACTTC. Residues: CASSLGMETQYF.

The chain uses TRBV15 and TRBJ2-2, with 14 nucleotides matching TRBD2. The CDR3 sequence is 17 residues long. V lost 3 bases and J lost 4; bases outside the gene matches: 4. Looked up from germline, CDR1 is LNHNV and CDR2 is YYDKDF (reference sequence). The CDR3 DNA reads TGTGCCACCAGCAGGGGACTAGCGGGAGAGGGCACCGGGGAGCTGTTTTTT. It codes for CATSRGLAGEGTGELFF.

V gene TRBV9 combines with J gene TRBJ1-1; unclear D gene. Deletions cut 3 bases from V and 0 bases from J, with 12 bases between. This CDR3 comprises 15 residues. Germline lookup yields CDR1 SGDLS and CDR2 YYNGEE. CDR3: CASSGRLALNTEAFF. The CDR3 DNA reads TGTGCCAGCAGCGGTCGACTTGCTTTGAACACTGAAGCTTTCTTT.

This chain links TRBV27 with TRBJ1-5; D remains unclear. V lost 8 bases and J 6 bases, leaving 20 bases between the germline ends. Germline V gene lookup returns CDR1 MNHEY and CDR2 SMNVEV (reference sequence). This CDR3 region has 15 residues. For the CDR3, the DNA is TGTGCCAGCCTTTATTCGGCAAAGGAAGGTCAGCCCCAGCATTTT. Its protein is CASLYSAKEGQPQHF.

CDR3 sequence (DNA): TGCGCCAGCAGCTTAAAGGGGAATCAGCCCCAGCATTTT. As protein: CASSLKGNQPQHF. The rearrangement links TRBV5-1 to TRBJ1-5; D perhaps matches TRBD1 (5 bases). Looked up from germline, CDR1 is SGHRS and CDR2 is YFSETQ. This CDR3 has 13 amino acids. V shed 2 bases and J shed 4 bases, with 7 bases lying between them.

This sequence joins TRBV21-1 and TRBJ1-2. TRBV21-1 is annotated as a pseudogene. CDR3 length: 12 amino acids. The CDR3 is CASSKIDYGYTF. The CDR3 coding sequence is TGTGCCAGCAGCAAGATCGACTATGGCTACACCTTC.

V and J are TRBV29-1 and TRBJ2-1; TRBD2 matches 13 bases. The CDR3 runs to 14 residues. Germline lookup yields CDR1 SQVTM and CDR2 ANQGSEA. The J segment lost 9 bases and the V segment lost 6 bases, leaving 8 bases of the junction unmatched. Written as DNA, the CDR3 is TGCAGCGTCTGGACTAGCGGGAGTGGGGGTGAGCAGTTCTTC. Amino acid sequence: CSVWTSGSGGEQFF.